This TCR beta chain is drawn from a study of naive and memory T cell subsets. An equimolar mix of two oligonucleotides served as the beta constant-region primer for TRBC1 and TRBC2. Four rounds of PCR amplified the ligated cDNA using nested alpha and beta constant-region primers plus SP2. TCRdb independently ran MiXCR on the UMI-ligation and nested PCR reads; one entry per CDR3 protein. The sample has about 140,000 distinct CDR3 sequences, about 20% seen once. Study results and limitations: Naive repertoires, especially CD8, held a few larger clonotypes, possibly memory cells re-expressing CD45RA. Naive and memory subsets had different power law exponents for TCR abundance.

Cells stained for CD3, CD4, CD8, CD45RA, CD27 and viability were sorted into four CD45RA/CD27 subsets. Trimming shortened V by 6 bases and J by 0 bases, and 9 bases separated the two germline ends. Germline CDR1 MDHEN, CDR2 SYDVKM. The CDR3 sequence is 15 residues long. Only a few counts were recorded for this clonotype. Its antigen is as yet unknown. This sequence originates from a human donor in good health. The sample was naive CD8+ T cells from blood. The rearrangement links TRBV28 to TRBJ2-6; D gene uncertain. CDR3 region: CASSTVRSGANVLTF. CDR3 sequence (DNA): TGTGCCAGCAGCACCGTCCGCTCTGGGGCCAACGTCCTGACTTTC.